What follows describes a single T cell receptor (beta chain). This entry comes from a study of blood T cell repertoires in COVID-19. The length of the CDR3 is 14 residues. Per the germline V gene, CDR1 is SGHTA and CDR2 is FQGTGA. V lost 3 bases to trimming and J lost 0 bases, with 9 bases between them. In the original processing: Amplification of reference gene primers was used by the study to estimate nucleated cell counts. The data were produced by immunoSEQ multiplex PCR, yet TCRdb's version contains in-frame clones alone and is incomplete. Clone size and V and J calls were adopted from that table, with D and trimming inferred from the DNA. The table shows roughly 570,000 clones, with roughly nine tenths occurring only once.

The V call is TRBV7-3, the J call TRBJ2-7; D might be TRBD2 (5 bases). This clonotype was obtained from a woman aged 45-60 years with COVID-19, enrolled during active disease. Sequencing was carried out using peripheral blood. The CDR3 coding sequence is TGTGCCAGCAGCTTTATAGCGAGCTCCTACGAGCAGTACTTC. This encodes CASSFIASSYEQYF.